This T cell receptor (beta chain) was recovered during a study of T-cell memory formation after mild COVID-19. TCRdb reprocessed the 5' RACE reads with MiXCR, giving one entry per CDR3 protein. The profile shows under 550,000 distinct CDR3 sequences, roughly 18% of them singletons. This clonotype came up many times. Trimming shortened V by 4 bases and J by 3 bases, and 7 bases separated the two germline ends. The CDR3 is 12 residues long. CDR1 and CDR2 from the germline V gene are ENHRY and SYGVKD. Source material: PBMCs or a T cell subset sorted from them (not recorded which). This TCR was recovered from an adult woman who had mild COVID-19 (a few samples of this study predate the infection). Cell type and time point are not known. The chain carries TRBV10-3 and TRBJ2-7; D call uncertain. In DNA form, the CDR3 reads TGTGCCATCAGTGGAGTCGGCTACGAGCAGTACTTC. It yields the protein CAISGVGYEQYF.